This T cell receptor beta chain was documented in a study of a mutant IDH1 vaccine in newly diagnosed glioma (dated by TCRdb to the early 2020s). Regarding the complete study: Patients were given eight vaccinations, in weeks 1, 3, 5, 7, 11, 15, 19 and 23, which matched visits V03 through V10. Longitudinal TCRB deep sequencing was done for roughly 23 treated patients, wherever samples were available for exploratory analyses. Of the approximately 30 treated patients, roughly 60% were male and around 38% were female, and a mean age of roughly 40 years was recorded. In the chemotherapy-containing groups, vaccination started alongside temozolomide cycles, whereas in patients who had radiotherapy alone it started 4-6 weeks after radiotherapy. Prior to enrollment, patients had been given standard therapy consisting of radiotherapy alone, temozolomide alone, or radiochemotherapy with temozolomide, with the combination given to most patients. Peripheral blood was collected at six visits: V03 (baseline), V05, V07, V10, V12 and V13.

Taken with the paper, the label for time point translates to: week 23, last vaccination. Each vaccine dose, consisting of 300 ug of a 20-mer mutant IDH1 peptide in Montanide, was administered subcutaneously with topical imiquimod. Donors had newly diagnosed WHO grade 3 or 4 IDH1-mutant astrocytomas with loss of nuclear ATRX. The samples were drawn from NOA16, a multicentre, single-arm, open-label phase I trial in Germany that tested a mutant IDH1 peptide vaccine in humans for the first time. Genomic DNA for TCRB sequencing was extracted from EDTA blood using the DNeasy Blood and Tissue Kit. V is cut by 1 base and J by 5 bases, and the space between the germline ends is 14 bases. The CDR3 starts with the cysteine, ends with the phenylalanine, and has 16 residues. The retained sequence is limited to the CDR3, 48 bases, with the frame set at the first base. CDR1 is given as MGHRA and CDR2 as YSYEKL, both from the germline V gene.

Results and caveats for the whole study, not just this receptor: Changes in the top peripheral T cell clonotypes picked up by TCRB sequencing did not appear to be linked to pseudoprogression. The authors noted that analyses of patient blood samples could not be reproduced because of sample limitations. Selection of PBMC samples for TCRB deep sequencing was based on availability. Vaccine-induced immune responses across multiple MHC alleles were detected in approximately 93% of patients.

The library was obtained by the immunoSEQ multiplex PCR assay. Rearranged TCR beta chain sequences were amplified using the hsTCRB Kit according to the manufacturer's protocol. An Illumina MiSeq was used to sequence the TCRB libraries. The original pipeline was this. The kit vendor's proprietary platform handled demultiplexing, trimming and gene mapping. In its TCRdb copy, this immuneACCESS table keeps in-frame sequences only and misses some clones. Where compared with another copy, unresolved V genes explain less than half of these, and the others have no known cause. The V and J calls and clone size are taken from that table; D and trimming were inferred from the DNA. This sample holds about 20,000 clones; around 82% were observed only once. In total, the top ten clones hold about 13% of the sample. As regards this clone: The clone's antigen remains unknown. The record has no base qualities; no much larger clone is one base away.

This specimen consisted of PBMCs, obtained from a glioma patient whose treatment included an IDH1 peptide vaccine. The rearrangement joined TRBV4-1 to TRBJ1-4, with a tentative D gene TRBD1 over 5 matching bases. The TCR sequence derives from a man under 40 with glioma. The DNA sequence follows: TGCGCCAGCAGCCAAGGGGTGCAGGCAGGGAATGAAAAACTGTTTTTT. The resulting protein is CASSQGVQAGNEKLFF.